This T cell receptor (beta chain) was recorded in a study of shared clonotypes between healthy human individuals. Study overall: For every donor, three CD4 naive, three CD4 memory, two CD8 naive and one CD8 memory plates were used.

Turning to this clone: Antigen: not known.

Study results and limitations: Shared across a few donors were around 5% of the naive CD4 clonotypes.

Sequencing was performed with immunoSEQ multiplex PCR; in TCRdb, only in-frame clones are kept and a portion is missing. This sample yields millions of clones, of which 85% to 95% are seen a single time; roughly 0.36% belongs to the top ten. The CDR3 runs to 15 residues. V shed 5 bases, J shed 3 bases, and the junction held 7 bases outside the gene matches. Germline CDR1 is SGHTA and CDR2 is FQGNSA. This receptor was obtained from a man aged 18 to 30 in good health. Some clones in this sample may be carry-over from other donors' samples. The sample comprised naive CD4+ T cells from PBMCs. Regarding subset: CD45RA+ positively selected. The chain joins TRBV7-2 to TRBJ1-2; 9 positions agree with TRBD1. CDR3 nucleotide sequence: TGTGCCAGCAGCCCGCAAAGGACAGGGGACTATGGCTACACCTTC. This gives the protein CASSPQRTGDYGYTF.